Sequencing of this T cell receptor (beta chain) was carried out in a study of shared clonotypes between healthy human individuals. Whole-study results and caveats: Only blood samples were collected, and tissue repertoires likely differ.

The junction had 5 bases not matched to a gene; V was cut back by 5 bases and J by 6 bases. This CDR3 is built from 13 residues. CDR1 is MNHEY and CDR2 is SVGAGI in the germline V gene. In this sample, this clone turned up once. The antigen is unknown. Every subset had its genomic DNA shared out evenly among several immunoSEQ plates. Only in-frame clones appear in the TCRdb table, and some are missing; sequencing was by immunoSEQ multiplex PCR. Of approximately 2.5 million clones detected, over 85% appear once; the ten largest clones hold approximately 0.35%. The V and J genes are TRBV6-5 and TRBJ2-3; TRBD1 matches at 7 bases. Sequences were obtained from naive CD4+ T cells from PBMCs. As for subset: CD45RA+ positively selected. The clonotype was recovered from a man between 18 and 35 years old in good health. Some clones in this sample may be carry-over from other donors' samples. CDR3 DNA: TGTGCCAGCAGTCCGGACAGGAGCGATACGCAGTATTTT. As protein: CASSPDRSDTQYF.